The rows below give T cell receptor beta chains drawn from one sample of a study of cytomegalovirus exposure and HLA in healthy donors. The assay was immunoSEQ multiplex PCR, and TCRdb's table has in-frame clones only and misses some. The table records about 120,000 clones, 8.5% to 9% of them present only once. Sequencing was performed on PBMCs. These receptor sequences come from a woman aged 40 to 49 in good health and CMV-seropositive. Both conserved end residues are part of each CDR3. Fields, in order: CDR3 protein, CDR3 DNA, J gene, V gene, clone size, D gene. D genes are given only for firm matches. Part of the rows lack a size; the others show once, few, many or a class for expanded clones.

CDR3aa: CAWSLLSTGGTEAFF
CDR3nt: TGTGCCTGGAGTCTCCTATCCACAGGTGGGACTGAAGCTTTCTTT
j_gene: TRBJ1-1
v_gene: TRBV30
abundance: NA
d_gene: NA

CDR3aa: CATSVQIGETQYF
CDR3nt: TGTGCCACCAGCGTACAGATAGGAGAGACCCAGTACTTC
j_gene: TRBJ2-5
v_gene: TRBV15
abundance: few
d_gene: NA

CDR3aa: CASSITSGRQETQYF
CDR3nt: TGTGCCAGTAGTATCACTAGCGGGAGACAAGAGACCCAGTACTTC
j_gene: TRBJ2-5
v_gene: TRBV19
abundance: NA
d_gene: TRBD2

CDR3aa: CASSPRSGEETQYF
CDR3nt: TGTGCCAGCAGTCCCCGAAGCGGGGAAGAGACCCAGTACTTC
j_gene: TRBJ2-5
v_gene: TRBV28
abundance: NA
d_gene: TRBD2

CDR3aa: CASSAPGQPGTEAFF
CDR3nt: TGTGCCAGCAGCGCTCCGGGACAGCCTGGGACAGAAGCTTTCTTT
j_gene: TRBJ1-1
v_gene: TRBV5-4
abundance: NA
d_gene: TRBD1

CDR3aa: CASRTGVNYGYTF
CDR3nt: TGTGCCAGCAGAACAGGGGTGAACTATGGCTACACCTTC
j_gene: TRBJ1-2
v_gene: TRBV6-5
abundance: few
d_gene: TRBD1

CDR3aa: CASSYTGRGAKNIQYF
CDR3nt: TGTGCCAGCAGTTACACGGGGAGGGGGGCCAAAAACATTCAGTACTTC
j_gene: TRBJ2-4
v_gene: TRBV6-5
abundance: NA
d_gene: NA

CDR3aa: CASSRTGLHYGYTF
CDR3nt: TGTGCCAGCAGTCGTACAGGGCTACACTATGGCTACACCTTC
j_gene: TRBJ1-2
v_gene: TRBV6-5
abundance: NA
d_gene: NA

CDR3aa: CASTRTSGGAYEQFF
CDR3nt: TGTGCCAGCACCCGCACTAGCGGGGGGGCCTATGAGCAGTTCTTC
j_gene: TRBJ2-1
v_gene: TRBV7-2
abundance: few
d_gene: TRBD2

CDR3aa: CAGGRPGQTRFF
CDR3nt: TGTGCTGGTGGACGGCCGGGACAGACGAGATTCTTT
j_gene: TRBJ1-1
v_gene: TRBV12-5
abundance: NA
d_gene: TRBD1

CDR3aa: CASSLEAAPGHTF
CDR3nt: TGCGCCAGCAGCTTGGAAGCGGCGCCTGGTCACACCTTC
j_gene: TRBJ1-2
v_gene: TRBV5-1
abundance: NA
d_gene: NA

CDR3aa: CASTTGTGHEQYF
CDR3nt: TGCGCCAGCACAACCGGGACAGGGCACGAGCAGTACTTC
j_gene: TRBJ2-7
v_gene: TRBV10-1
abundance: few
d_gene: TRBD1

CDR3aa: CASSDLGVGEQFF
CDR3nt: TGTGCCAGCAGTGATCTAGGGGTGGGGGAGCAGTTCTTC
j_gene: TRBJ2-1
v_gene: TRBV6-1
abundance: NA
d_gene: NA

CDR3aa: CASSLGDREANEQFF
CDR3nt: TGTGCCAGCAGCTTAGGGGACAGGGAAGCAAATGAGCAGTTCTTC
j_gene: TRBJ2-1
v_gene: TRBV7-2
abundance: NA
d_gene: TRBD1

CDR3aa: CASSPGGGANEQFF
CDR3nt: TGTGCCAGCTCACCGGGCGGGGGGGCCAATGAGCAGTTCTTC
j_gene: TRBJ2-1
v_gene: TRBV18
abundance: few
d_gene: TRBD2